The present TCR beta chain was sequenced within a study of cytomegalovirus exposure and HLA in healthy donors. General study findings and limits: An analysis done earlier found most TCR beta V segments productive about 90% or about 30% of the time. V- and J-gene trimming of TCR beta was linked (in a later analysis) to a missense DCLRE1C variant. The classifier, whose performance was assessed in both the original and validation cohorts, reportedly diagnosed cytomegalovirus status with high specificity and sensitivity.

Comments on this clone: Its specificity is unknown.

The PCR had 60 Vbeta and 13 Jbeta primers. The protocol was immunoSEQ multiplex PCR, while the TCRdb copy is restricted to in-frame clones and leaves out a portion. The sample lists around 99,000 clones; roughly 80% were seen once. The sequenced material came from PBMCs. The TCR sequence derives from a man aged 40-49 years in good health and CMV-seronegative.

This CDR3 reads CAWSLGGSTRPDTQYF. The CDR3 nucleotides are TGTGCCTGGAGTCTAGGGGGTTCGACAAGGCCAGATACGCAGTATTTT. The chain uses TRBV30 and TRBJ2-3; TRBD1 is a possible D gene (6 bases). Between the trimmed V and J ends, which lost 2 bases and 4 bases, there was a span of 19 bases. Per the germline V gene, CDR1 is GTSNPN and CDR2 is SVGIG (reference sequence). The CDR3 totals 16 residues.